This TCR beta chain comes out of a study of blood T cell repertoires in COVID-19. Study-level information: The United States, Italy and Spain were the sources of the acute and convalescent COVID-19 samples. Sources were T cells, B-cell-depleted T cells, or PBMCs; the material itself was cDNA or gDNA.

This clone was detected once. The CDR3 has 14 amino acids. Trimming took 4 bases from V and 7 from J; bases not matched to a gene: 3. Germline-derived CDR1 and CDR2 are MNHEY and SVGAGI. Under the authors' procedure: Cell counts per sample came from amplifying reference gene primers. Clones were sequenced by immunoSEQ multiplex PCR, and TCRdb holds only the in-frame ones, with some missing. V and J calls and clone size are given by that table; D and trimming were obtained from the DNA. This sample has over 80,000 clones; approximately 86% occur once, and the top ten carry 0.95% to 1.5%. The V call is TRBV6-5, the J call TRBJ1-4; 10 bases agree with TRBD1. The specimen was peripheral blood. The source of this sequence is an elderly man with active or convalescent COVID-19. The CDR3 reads CASSFGTGAEKLFF. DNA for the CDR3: TGTGCCAGCAGTTTCGGGACAGGGGCTGAAAAACTGTTTTTT.